One sample yielded the 31 T cell receptor beta chains listed below, sequenced in a study of blood T cell repertoires in COVID-19. The protocol was immunoSEQ multiplex PCR, while the TCRdb copy is restricted to in-frame clones and leaves out a portion. The table includes fewer than 250,000 clones, around four fifths detected once. The sequenced sample consisted of peripheral blood. All receptors derive from a woman aged 55 to 70 with active or convalescent COVID-19.

This clone was observed a few times. The V and J genes are TRBV14 and TRBJ1-1; D remains ambiguous. This CDR3 region has 13 residues. V gave up 0 bases and J gave up 1 base, with 3 bases separating them. The germline CDR1 and CDR2 sequences are SGHDN and FVKESK. CDR3 amino acids: CASSQDQNTEAFF. In DNA form, the CDR3 reads TGTGCCAGCAGCCAAGATCAGAACACTGAAGCTTTCTTT. The complete variable domain, with remaining parts taken from reference TRBV14 and TRBJ1-1, reads EAGVTQFPSHSVIEKGQTVTLRCDPISGHDNLYWYRRVMGKEIKFLLHFVKESKQDESGMPNNRFLAERTGGTYSTLKVQPAELEDSGVYFCASSQDQNTEAFFGQGTRLTVV.

The rearrangement uses TRBV24-1 and TRBJ2-3; TRBD2 matches 7 bases. V gave up 2 bases and J gave up 2 bases; unmatched junction bases: 9. The CDR3 is 17 residues long. From germline, CDR1 is KGHDR and CDR2 SFDVKD. Here the CDR3 reads CATSDSDFAGATDTQYF. As DNA, the CDR3 is TGTGCCACCAGTGATTCGGACTTTGCGGGAGCCACAGATACGCAGTATTTT.

This rearrangement joins TRBV24-1 to TRBJ2-5, with D unclear. The CDR3 covers 14 residues. V dropped 1 base and J dropped 4 bases, with 9 bases sitting between them. Germline CDR1 and CDR2: KGHDR and SFDVKD. Written as DNA, the CDR3 is TGTGCCACCAGTGATTTAGAACACCGAGAGACCCAGTACTTC. Translation: CATSDLEHRETQYF.

The chain combines TRBV18 with TRBJ1-1; 12 bases are shared with TRBD1. Germline CDR1 reads KGHSH; CDR2 reads LQKENI. With V trimmed by 3 bases and J by 11 bases, 10 bases remained unmatched. The CDR3 runs to 15 residues. The CDR3: CASSPGTGGVHGAFF. DNA of the CDR3: TGTGCCAGCTCACCTGGGACAGGGGGCGTCCACGGGGCTTTCTTT.

This clone was seen only a few times. The chain carries TRBV14 and TRBJ1-1; TRBD1 is a possible D gene (5 bases). The CDR3 runs 19 residues. V lost 0 bases and J 4 bases, leaving 24 bases between the germline ends. Per the germline V gene, CDR1 is SGHDN and CDR2 is FVKESK. The CDR3 is CASSQDNPRVFMWGTEAFF. For the CDR3, the DNA is TGTGCCAGCAGCCAAGATAACCCCAGGGTGTTTATGTGGGGCACTGAAGCTTTCTTT.

This chain uses TRBV30 with TRBJ2-7; the match to TRBD2 covers 14 bases. Germline-derived CDR1 and CDR2 are GTSNPN and SVGIG (reference sequence). This CDR3 spans 16 amino acids. V shed 1 base and J 4 bases; nucleotides not matched to a gene: 6. The CDR3 spells CAWSAPRTSGGYEQYF. CDR3 in DNA: TGTGCCTGGAGTGCACCACGGACTAGCGGGGGGTACGAGCAGTACTTC.

The rearrangement uses TRBV19 and TRBJ1-5; D uncertain. The V end lost 4 bases, the J end lost 0 bases, and 10 bases lay between the germline ends. Germline CDR1 reads LNHDA; CDR2 reads SQIVND (reference sequence). The CDR3 length is 15 residues. CDR3 loop: CASSKWPYSNQPQHF. Here the CDR3 DNA reads TGTGCCAGTAGTAAATGGCCGTATAGCAATCAGCCCCAGCATTTT.

CDR3 bases: TGTGCCAGCACCCCAGAGGCATATGAGCAGTTCTTC. Amino acids: CASTPEAYEQFF. The chain is built from TRBV2 and TRBJ2-1, with D unclear. Germline values: CDR1 SNHLY, CDR2 FYNNEI. The V and J ends lost 7 bases and 8 bases respectively, with 12 bases between them. This CDR3 spans 12 amino acids.

The chain is built from TRBV12-3 or TRBV12-4 and TRBJ1-2, with 10 bases fitting TRBD1. J lost 13 bases, V lost 4 bases, and 6 bases had no gene match. This CDR3 is built from 12 residues. The chain's CDR3 is CASSSRTGGITF. For the CDR3, the DNA is TGTGCCAGCAGTTCCAGGACAGGGGGAATCACCTTC.

The rearrangement links TRBV21-1 to TRBJ2-7; the D segment call TRBD1 is taken from the table without a DNA check. TRBV21-1 is labeled a pseudogene. This CDR3 is built from 15 residues. The CDR3 DNA sequence: TGTGCCAGCAGCAAGAGGTGGACAGGGTGCTACGAGCAGTACGTC. This gives the protein CASSKRWTGCYEQYV.

The rearrangement links TRBV11-2 to TRBJ2-2; D might be TRBD2 (6 bases). The CDR3 is 15 amino acids. CDR1 is SGHAT, CDR2 FQNNGV, per germline. V was shortened by 5 bases and J by 1 base, with 11 bases between the two germline ends. CDR3 nucleotide sequence: TGTGCCAGCAGCCGGTCGGGGGTGAACACCGGGGAGCTGTTTTTT. Its translation: CASSRSGVNTGELFF.

This CDR3 is CASSPTGTGGYTDTQYF. The CDR3 DNA sequence: TGTGCCAGCAGTCCGACCGGGACAGGGGGATACACAGATACGCAGTATTTT. The V gene is TRBV27, the J gene TRBJ2-3, with 11 bases lining up with TRBD1. The V gene end was trimmed by 5 bases and the J gene end by 2 bases; junction bases not matched to a gene: 9. The CDR3 is 17 amino acids. Germline assignment: CDR1 MNHEY and CDR2 SMNVEV (reference sequence).

The chain uses TRBV27 and TRBJ1-1, with 8 bases matching TRBD1. The CDR3 has 14 amino acids. CDR1 is MNHEY and CDR2 is SMNVEV in the germline V gene (reference sequence). V lost 6 bases to trimming and J lost 5 bases; unmatched junction nucleotides: 8. CDR3 in DNA: TGTGCCAGCAGAAAATCAGGGGGCAAGACTGAAGCTTTCTTT. Translation: CASRKSGGKTEAFF.

The chain links TRBV18 to TRBJ2-7; TRBD1 matches at 10 bases. Per germline, CDR1 KGHSH and CDR2 LQKENI. J gave up 2 bases and V 4 bases, and 8 bases lay outside the gene matches. The CDR3 is 16 residues long. The CDR3 reads CASSLNSGTGAYEQYF. The CDR3 DNA reads as TGTGCCAGCTCACTGAACTCCGGGACAGGGGCCTACGAGCAGTACTTC. Drawing the rest from reference TRBV18 and TRBJ2-7, the complete variable domain is NAGVMQNPRHLVRRRGQEARLRCSPMKGHSHVYWYRQLPEEGLKFMVYLQKENIIDESGMPKERFSAEFPKEGPSILRIQQVVRGDSAAYFCASSLNSGTGAYEQYFGPGTRLTVT.

This rearrangement joins TRBV14 to TRBJ2-3; 8 positions agree with TRBD1. Germline CDR1 is SGHDN and CDR2 is FVKESK. The CDR3 has 15 residues. With 0 bases clipped from V and 5 bases from J, the junction kept 4 bases outside the gene matches. The CDR3, as DNA: TGTGCCAGCAGCCAAGAGGACAGGGAGATAGATACGCAGTATTTT. Protein sequence: CASSQEDREIDTQYF.

The chain is built from TRBV10-2 and TRBJ2-1, with TRBD1 matching 7 bases. Germline V gene sequence: CDR1 WSHSY, CDR2 SAAADI. J was trimmed by 6 bases and V by 3 bases; bases with no gene match: 5. This CDR3 has 14 residues. The CDR3 region has the DNA TGCGCCAGCAGTGAATATGGGGACAGCAATGAGCAGTTCTTC. Amino acid sequence: CASSEYGDSNEQFF.

The gene calls are TRBV6-5 and TRBJ1-4, with D maybe TRBD1 (5 bases). The germline V and J ends were trimmed by 5 bases and 5 bases, with 15 bases remaining between them. Germline CDR1 reads MNHEY; CDR2 reads SVGAGI. The CDR3 is 15 residues long. The DNA for the CDR3 is TGTGCCAGCAGTACCCGGTACGGGGGGAATGAAAAACTGTTTTTT. Translation: CASSTRYGGNEKLFF.

V usage is TRBV7-2 and J usage is TRBJ1-4; maybe TRBD1 (6 bases). The germline gives CDR1 SGHTA, CDR2 FQGNSA. Trimming cost V 1 base and J 0 bases, with 9 bases left between them. The CDR3 runs 16 residues. The DNA of the CDR3 is TGTGCCAGCAGCTTAGTCCGGACAGCAACTAATGAAAAACTGTTTTTT. Translating it yields CASSLVRTATNEKLFF.

The chain couples TRBV12-5 to TRBJ2-5; TRBD1 matches 12 bases. The CDR3 consists of 18 residues. Per the germline V gene, CDR1 is LGHNT and CDR2 is FRNRAP. V lost 3 bases to trimming and J lost 5 bases; unmatched junction nucleotides: 13. The CDR3 DNA reads as TGTGCTAGTGGTTTCAGCCCCGGGACAGGGGGCGGAGGGGAGACCCAGTACTTC. It yields the protein CASGFSPGTGGGGETQYF. The whole variable domain, filled in from reference TRBV12-5 and TRBJ2-5, reads DARVTQTPRHKVTEMGQEVTMRCQPILGHNTVFWYRQTMMQGLELLAYFRNRAPLDDSGMPKDRFSAEMPDATLATLKIQPSEPRDSAVYFCASGFSPGTGGGGETQYFGPGTRLLVL.

As DNA, the CDR3 is TGCAGCGTTGCCCGGGACAGGGAAGTGCGGGGCTACACCTTC. It yields the protein CSVARDREVRGYTF. The chain has TRBV29-1 and TRBJ1-2; 9 bases are a match to TRBD1. Germline CDR1 is SQVTM and CDR2 is ANQGSEA. Trimming removed 4 bases from V and 8 bases from J; junction bases left unmatched: 11. The CDR3 loop spans 14 amino acids.

The chain links TRBV28 to TRBJ1-5; TRBD1 might be the D (5 bases). The V and J ends lost 5 bases and 4 bases respectively, with 12 bases between them. This CDR3 region has 14 residues. Per the germline V gene, CDR1 is MDHEN and CDR2 is SYDVKM. DNA for the CDR3: TGTGCCAGCAGTAAGGGACTCCCGAATCAGCCCCAGCATTTT. Translation: CASSKGLPNQPQHF.

This clone has a handful of counts. The same CDR3 is also encoded by other DNA sequences in this sample. This chain connects TRBV28 to TRBJ1-2; 7 positions agree with TRBD1. CDR3 length: 13 amino acids. Unmatched junction bases numbered 5, after V lost 6 bases and J lost 4 bases. Germline assignment: CDR1 MDHEN and CDR2 SYDVKM. CDR3 region: CASSSTGLYGYTF. The DNA for the CDR3 is TGTGCCAGCAGCTCGACAGGGCTCTATGGCTACACCTTC.

The chain carries TRBV2 and TRBJ1-1, with D maybe TRBD1 (5 bases). Trimming stripped 8 bases from V and 2 bases from J, with 18 bases between. The CDR3 has 15 amino acids. Germline values: CDR1 SNHLY, CDR2 FYNNEI. Written as DNA, the CDR3 is TGTGCCAGCGGGGGGAAAGCTCTTGCAAACACTGAAGCTTTCTTT. Residues: CASGGKALANTEAFF.

The rearrangement uses TRBV5-1 and TRBJ2-7, with 9 bases lining up with TRBD1. The trim removed 0 bases at V and 3 bases at J, leaving 19 bases unmatched. CDR1 is SGHRS, CDR2 YFSETQ, per germline. CDR3 length equals 20 residues. The CDR3 bases are TGCGCCAGCAGCTTGGTTGTTGGACAGGGGACACCTCGATATAACTACGAGCAGTACGTC. Translating it yields CASSLVVGQGTPRYNYEQYV.

The chain recombines TRBV5-1 with TRBJ2-1; 12 positions match TRBD2. Germline CDR1 and CDR2: SGHRS and YFSETQ. The CDR3 extends over 15 amino acids. V lost 3 bases to trimming and J lost 7 bases; unmatched junction nucleotides: 5. The CDR3 nucleotides read TGCGCCAGCAGCTCGACTAGCGGGAGCGGTAATGAGCAGTTCTTC. It encodes CASSSTSGSGNEQFF. The variable domain in full, completed from reference TRBV5-1 and TRBJ2-1, reads KAGVTQTPRYLIKTRGQQVTLSCSPISGHRSVSWYQQTPGQGLQFLFEYFSETQRNKGNFPGRFSGRQFSNSRSEMNVSTLELGDSALYLCASSSTSGSGNEQFFGPGTRLTVL.

The DNA of the CDR3 is TGTGCCAGCAGCCCCAGGGGGGAGAGCTCCTACGAGCAGTACTTC. It specifies CASSPRGESSYEQYF. The chain links TRBV28 to TRBJ2-7; D may be TRBD1 (7 bases). The CDR3 loop spans 15 amino acids. The germline gives CDR1 MDHEN, CDR2 SYDVKM. V gave up 6 bases and J gave up 0 bases, with 15 bases separating them.

The chain is built from TRBV20-1 and TRBJ1-4; 7 positions match TRBD1. Losses at the gene ends were 3 bases for V and 7 bases for J; bases not matched to a gene: 11. CDR1 is DFQATT and CDR2 is SNEGSKA in the germline V gene (reference sequence). This CDR3 is built from 15 residues. CDR3 in amino acids: CSASWGARGSEKLFF. The CDR3 nucleotides are TGCAGTGCTAGTTGGGGAGCCAGGGGGAGTGAAAAACTGTTTTTT.

The rearrangement joins TRBV27 to TRBJ2-7; D is perhaps TRBD1 (6 bases). Germline V gene lookup returns CDR1 MNHEY and CDR2 SMNVEV (reference sequence). V gave up 3 bases and J gave up 8 bases, with 26 bases separating them. The CDR3 loop spans 17 amino acids. CDR3 in amino acids: CASSLYPRQARPRKQYF. The CDR3, as DNA: TGTGCCAGCAGTTTGTACCCCAGACAGGCCCGACCTCGAAAGCAGTACTTC.

The rearrangement uses TRBV19 and TRBJ2-5; the match to TRBD2 covers 9 bases. Germline V lookup: CDR1 LNHDA, CDR2 SQIVND (reference sequence). The J segment lost 5 bases and the V segment lost 3 bases, leaving 16 bases of the junction unmatched. The CDR3 totals 18 residues. The CDR3 region is CASSMIGDPGLAGETQYF. The CDR3 region has the DNA TGTGCCAGTAGTATGATTGGGGACCCGGGACTAGCAGGCGAGACCCAGTACTTC.

A few counts support this clone. The rearrangement uses TRBV27 and TRBJ1-2; a weak D match, TRBD1 (6 bases). Germline V gene data show CDR1 as MNHEY and CDR2 as SMNVEV (reference sequence). The V end lost 3 bases, the J end lost 8 bases, and 19 bases lay between the germline ends. This CDR3 has 15 residues. This chain's CDR3 is CASSFDVRAGDGYTF. In DNA form, the CDR3 reads TGTGCCAGCAGTTTTGATGTAAGGGCAGGGGACGGCTACACCTTC.

The rearrangement uses TRBV10-2 and TRBJ2-1, with 9 nucleotides matching TRBD1. Germline loops: CDR1 WSHSY, CDR2 SAAADI. This CDR3 is 14 amino acids long. J gave up 7 bases and V 7 bases, and 8 bases lay outside the gene matches. As DNA, the CDR3 is TGCGCCAGCACCGGACAGGGGATAGGAAATGAGCAGTTCTTC. This gives the protein CASTGQGIGNEQFF.